The following is a TCR beta chain sequence with its context. This clonotype was seen a single time. Its antigen specificity is not known. One base away there is no much larger clone; base qualities are not given. Single-read evidence is weak. For CDR1 and CDR2, the germline V gene lists SQVTM and ANQGSEA. The CDR3 runs 13 residues from the cysteine to the phenylalanine. Only CDR3 DNA remains: 39 bases, in frame from the first base. The trim is 8 bases for V and 8 bases for J, with a gap of 20 bases between the germline ends. Ficoll-Paque density gradient centrifugation was used to isolate PBMCs. The data stem from a study of T-cell memory formation after mild COVID-19 (dated by TCRdb to the early 2020s). Concerning the study at large: Most TCR sequence clusters were specific to one of the two donors. The cohort was made up of two young adult volunteers, one female and one male, who were previously healthy. In two donors, T-cell clones that expanded and contracted after mild COVID-19 were followed by sequencing TCRalpha and TCRbeta repertoires longitudinally.

The sequencer listed for this sample is Illumina NovaSeq 6000. cDNA libraries for TCRalpha and TCRbeta were prepared by 5'RACE using constant-segment primers, with sample barcodes and unique molecular identifiers added. RNA was extracted from every sample with Trizol reagent. Amplification of the libraries took two PCR steps, and the second step added a second sample barcode plus Illumina TruSeq adapters. Sequencing of libraries was performed on an Illumina NovaSeq with 2 x 150 bp paired-end reads. As for the original processing: Demultiplexing of reads and collapsing into UMI-guided consensus sequences were performed with migec v1.2.7. With mixcr v2.1.11, UMI consensuses were aligned to TRA and TRB V and J templates and assembled into clonotypes. Expanded or contracted clonotypes were those called significant by both edgeR and NoisET, with noise models trained on biological replicates. For edgeR calls, the cutoffs were a false discovery rate-adjusted p below 0.01 and a log2 fold-change threshold of 1. PCA with hierarchical clustering of max-normalized trajectories of the 1000 most abundant clonotypes was used as exploratory dynamics analysis. The CD4 or CD8 phenotype of responding clones was assigned using the separately sequenced CD4+ and CD8+ repertoires. The public reads were reprocessed in TCRdb via fastp at Q25 and MiXCR, keeping in-frame beta chains. Identical CDR3 protein sequences are pooled into one entry, listed with their most common genes and DNA. The V and J calls and clone size are TCRdb's, not the authors'. The sample data list about 140,000 distinct CDR3 sequences, and about 5.5% of these were observed just once. Together, the top ten hold around 2% of the sample.

The full study reports these points: Clones contracting from day 15 to 85 had balanced CD4/CD8 phenotypes, while a second wave expanding from day 15 to 37 was biased towards CD4+. Contracting CD4+ clones were found mainly in CM and EM memory subsets, while CD8+ clones were enriched in EMRA. Some responding clones were detected in pre-infection memory, suggesting pre-existing cross-reactive memory T cells joined the SARS-CoV-2 response. Only two mild cases were covered in the study, and larger cohorts including severe cases with pre-infection samples were considered necessary. SARS-CoV-2 specificity of the second-wave clones peaking on day 37 was not confirmed.

The specimen sequenced was PBMCs or a T cell subset sorted from them (not recorded which). The chain is encoded by TRBV29-1 joined to TRBJ2-3; matching of 6 bases hints at TRBD1 as the D gene. This TCR came from an adult woman who had mild COVID-19 (a few samples of this study predate the infection). The sample titles of this study are shuffled in the database, so cell type and time point are left out; the donor was told from shared clones. Here is the DNA: TGCAGCACCCGGGACATAAATCGCCCTACGCAGTATTTT. Translated, this is CSTRDINRPTQYF.